This T cell receptor beta chain came from a study of cytomegalovirus exposure and HLA in healthy donors. V shed 4 bases, J shed 4 bases, and the junction held 6 bases outside the gene matches. This CDR3 comprises 15 residues. Germline V CDR1 and CDR2: SGHRS, YFSETQ. There were likely unrecorded immune exposures, though donors were nominally healthy when sampled. Amplification used 60 Vbeta primers and 13 Jbeta primers. Libraries were prepared by immunoSEQ multiplex PCR; TCRdb keeps only in-frame clonotypes and omits some of them. Among approximately 150,000 clones listed, 77% were seen once. The sequence came from a woman between 55 and 75 years old in good health and CMV-seronegative. Sequencing used PBMCs. The chain employs TRBV5-1 and TRBJ2-2, with 8 nucleotides matching TRBD2. The CDR3: CASSPRAGGTGELFF. The CDR3 DNA sequence: TGCGCCAGCAGCCCCCGGGCGGGGGGCACCGGGGAGCTGTTTTTT.